This TCR beta chain was captured in a study of blood T cell repertoires in COVID-19. Here immunoSEQ multiplex PCR was the method, and the copy in TCRdb shows in-frame clones only, minus some. The sample includes about 170,000 clones, about 88% of them seen just once. All enrollees were about 18 to 95 years old and from under 25 US areas. Allocation to cohorts depended on clinical history reported by the participants. Cohort 3 recovery required two negative PCRs, clearance, or symptom resolution. Per the germline V gene, CDR1 is MNHEY and CDR2 is SVGAGI. There are 15 residues in the CDR3. The junction had 6 bases not matched to a gene; V was cut back by 4 bases and J by 1 base.

J is TRBJ1-1 and V is TRBV6-5; TRBD1 aligns across 7 bases. This clonotype was sampled from a woman aged 18-35 years who had recovered from COVID-19. Sample: PBMCs or T cells enriched from blood (not recorded which). CDR3 residues: CASSSPGQKNTEAFF. The CDR3 bases are TGTGCCAGCAGTTCACCGGGACAGAAGAACACTGAAGCTTTCTTT.